A selection of T cell receptor beta chains follows, all from one sample in a study of cytomegalovirus exposure and HLA in healthy donors. The table came from immunoSEQ multiplex PCR; TCRdb's copy has only in-frame clones and leaves some out. The sample contains about 250,000 clones, over 70% of which appear only once. Sample: PBMCs. The source is a girl aged 2 to 10 in good health and CMV-seronegative. Each CDR3 is given with its conserved first and last residue. The D gene is left open where the match is weak. Clone size is shown for a subset of rows, as once, few, many or a class of expanded clone.

j_gene: TRBJ1-4; abundance: NA; d_gene: NA; v_gene: TRBV28; CDR3aa: CASSFQLGGEKLFF; CDR3nt: TGTGCCAGCAGTTTCCAGCTAGGAGGAGAAAAACTGTTTTTT
j_gene: TRBJ2-7; abundance: NA; d_gene: NA; v_gene: TRBV19; CDR3aa: CASRKYGGSTYEQYF; CDR3nt: TGTGCCAGTAGGAAATATGGTGGGAGTACCTACGAGCAGTACTTC
j_gene: TRBJ2-2; abundance: NA; d_gene: NA; v_gene: TRBV6-1; CDR3aa: CASSDTGTVGELFF; CDR3nt: TGTGCCAGCAGTGACACAGGGACGGTCGGGGAGCTGTTTTTT
j_gene: TRBJ2-3; abundance: once; d_gene: NA; v_gene: TRBV5-1; CDR3aa: CASSLALASTDTQYF; CDR3nt: TGCGCCAGCAGCTTGGCTCTAGCTAGCACAGATACGCAGTATTTT
j_gene: TRBJ1-5; abundance: NA; d_gene: NA; v_gene: TRBV27; CDR3aa: CASGRSGSNQPQHF; CDR3nt: TGTGCCAGCGGAAGATCAGGGAGCAATCAGCCCCAGCATTTT
j_gene: TRBJ1-2; abundance: NA; d_gene: NA; v_gene: TRBV9; CDR3aa: CASSPGGENYGYTF; CDR3nt: TGTGCCAGCAGCCCGGGGGGAGAAAACTATGGCTACACCTTC
j_gene: TRBJ2-1; abundance: NA; d_gene: TRBD2; v_gene: TRBV28; CDR3aa: CASSSGGSGINNEQFF; CDR3nt: TGTGCCAGCAGTTCTGGGGGTAGCGGGATAAACAATGAGCAGTTCTTC
j_gene: TRBJ2-7; abundance: NA; d_gene: NA; v_gene: TRBV6-5; CDR3aa: CASSYSWQRGSYEQYF; CDR3nt: TGTGCCAGCAGTTACTCGTGGCAGAGAGGGTCCTACGAGCAGTACTTC
j_gene: TRBJ2-3; abundance: NA; d_gene: TRBD1; v_gene: TRBV11-2; CDR3aa: CASSSYRDRTPDTQYF; CDR3nt: TGTGCTAGCAGCTCGTACCGGGACAGAACACCAGATACGCAGTATTTT
j_gene: TRBJ2-5; abundance: NA; d_gene: TRBD2; v_gene: TRBV6-5; CDR3aa: CASSSGAGVTQYF; CDR3nt: TGTGCCAGCAGTAGCGGGGCGGGTGTGACCCAGTACTTC
j_gene: TRBJ1-3; abundance: few; d_gene: NA; v_gene: TRBV7-9; CDR3aa: CASSAPLLRSGNTIYF; CDR3nt: TGTGCCAGCAGCGCTCCCCTGCTACGCTCTGGAAACACCATATATTTT
j_gene: TRBJ1-1; abundance: NA; d_gene: TRBD1; v_gene: TRBV18; CDR3aa: CASSRQGNTEAFF; CDR3nt: TGTGCCAGCTCAAGACAGGGGAATACTGAAGCTTTCTTT
j_gene: TRBJ2-3; abundance: NA; d_gene: TRBD2; v_gene: TRBV9; CDR3aa: CASRREVSNTDTQYF; CDR3nt: TGTGCCAGCAGACGGGAGGTCTCTAACACAGATACGCAGTATTTT
j_gene: TRBJ2-7; abundance: once; d_gene: NA; v_gene: TRBV7-9; CDR3aa: CASSMEDGSYEQYF; CDR3nt: TGTGCCAGCAGCATGGAGGACGGGTCCTACGAGCAGTACTTC
j_gene: TRBJ1-4; abundance: NA; d_gene: NA; v_gene: TRBV19; CDR3aa: CASSMLGRNPNEKLFF; CDR3nt: TGTGCCAGTAGTATGTTGGGGAGAAATCCAAATGAAAAACTGTTTTTT
j_gene: TRBJ2-1; abundance: NA; d_gene: NA; v_gene: TRBV5-1; CDR3aa: CASSREPASYNEQFF; CDR3nt: TGCGCCAGCAGCCGGGAACCTGCGTCCTACAATGAGCAGTTCTTC
j_gene: TRBJ1-1; abundance: NA; d_gene: TRBD1; v_gene: TRBV5-6; CDR3aa: CASSLLSGGLEAFF; CDR3nt: TGTGCCAGCAGCTTGTTGTCAGGGGGCCTTGAAGCTTTCTTT
j_gene: TRBJ1-5; abundance: few; d_gene: NA; v_gene: TRBV7-2; CDR3aa: CASSPQGTNQPQHF; CDR3nt: TGTGCCAGCAGCCCACAGGGAACCAATCAGCCCCAGCATTTT
j_gene: TRBJ2-1; abundance: NA; d_gene: TRBD2; v_gene: TRBV28; CDR3aa: CASSLPIAGGYNEQFF; CDR3nt: TGTGCCAGCAGTTTACCCATAGCGGGAGGCTACAATGAGCAGTTCTTC
j_gene: TRBJ2-3; abundance: NA; d_gene: TRBD2; v_gene: TRBV27; CDR3aa: CASSPTGGPQDTQYF; CDR3nt: TGTGCCAGCAGTCCCACGGGGGGGCCCCAAGATACGCAGTATTTT
j_gene: TRBJ2-7; abundance: NA; d_gene: TRBD1; v_gene: TRBV10-3; CDR3aa: CAIRPGQGYEQYF; CDR3nt: TGTGCCATCAGACCCGGACAGGGCTACGAGCAGTACTTC
j_gene: TRBJ1-3; abundance: NA; d_gene: TRBD1; v_gene: TRBV30; CDR3aa: CAWRGTGQTFRLSGNTIYF; CDR3nt: TGTGCCTGGAGGGGCACGGGACAGACATTTCGGCTCTCTGGAAACACCATATATTTT
j_gene: TRBJ1-4; abundance: NA; d_gene: NA; v_gene: TRBV5-6; CDR3aa: CASSLGQSNEKLFF; CDR3nt: TGTGCCAGCAGCTTGGGACAGAGTAATGAAAAACTGTTTTTT
j_gene: TRBJ2-1; abundance: NA; d_gene: NA; v_gene: TRBV9; CDR3aa: CASSVDPSLALRSYNEQFF; CDR3nt: TGTGCCAGCAGCGTAGACCCCTCACTAGCTCTTCGCTCCTACAATGAGCAGTTCTTC
j_gene: TRBJ1-2; abundance: NA; d_gene: NA; v_gene: TRBV6-5; CDR3aa: CASSLTHNRDGYTF; CDR3nt: TGTGCCAGCAGTCTCACCCACAACAGGGATGGCTACACCTTC
j_gene: TRBJ2-7; abundance: NA; d_gene: NA; v_gene: TRBV4-1; CDR3aa: CASSQLQGYSDEQYF; CDR3nt: TGCGCCAGCAGCCAACTACAGGGTTACAGCGACGAGCAGTACTTC
j_gene: TRBJ2-1; abundance: NA; d_gene: TRBD2; v_gene: TRBV30; CDR3aa: CAWTGFGREGNNEQFF; CDR3nt: TGTGCCTGGACGGGTTTCGGGCGGGAGGGAAACAATGAGCAGTTCTTC
j_gene: TRBJ2-2; abundance: NA; d_gene: TRBD1; v_gene: TRBV5-1; CDR3aa: CASLGQGSTGELFF; CDR3nt: TGCGCCAGCCTGGGACAGGGGTCGACCGGGGAGCTGTTTTTT
j_gene: TRBJ2-1; abundance: NA; d_gene: TRBD2; v_gene: TRBV6-1; CDR3aa: CASSALTSGRNEQFF; CDR3nt: TGTGCCAGCAGTGCCCTGACTAGCGGGAGGAATGAGCAGTTCTTC
j_gene: TRBJ2-1; abundance: NA; d_gene: NA; v_gene: TRBV5-1; CDR3aa: CASTPTGILYNEQFF; CDR3nt: TGCGCCAGCACCCCGACAGGAATCCTATACAATGAGCAGTTCTTC
j_gene: TRBJ1-2; abundance: NA; d_gene: NA; v_gene: TRBV14; CDR3aa: CASSQAGWLGYTF; CDR3nt: TGTGCCAGCAGCCAAGCGGGTTGGTTAGGCTACACCTTC
j_gene: TRBJ2-5; abundance: NA; d_gene: NA; v_gene: TRBV5-5; CDR3aa: CASSLAVVSLETQYF; CDR3nt: TGTGCCAGCAGCTTGGCGGTGGTTAGCTTGGAGACCCAGTACTTC
j_gene: TRBJ1-1; abundance: NA; d_gene: NA; v_gene: TRBV5-1; CDR3aa: CASSPTQGPNTEAFF; CDR3nt: TGCGCCAGCAGCCCCACACAGGGACCGAACACTGAAGCTTTCTTT
j_gene: TRBJ1-1; abundance: NA; d_gene: NA; v_gene: TRBV6-5; CDR3aa: CASSYSANTEAFF; CDR3nt: TGTGCCAGCAGTTATAGTGCCAACACTGAAGCTTTCTTT
j_gene: TRBJ2-1; abundance: NA; d_gene: TRBD1; v_gene: TRBV7-9; CDR3aa: CSSSSGQGGNEQFF; CDR3nt: TGTTCCAGCAGCTCTGGACAGGGGGGAAATGAGCAGTTCTTC
j_gene: TRBJ1-2; abundance: NA; d_gene: NA; v_gene: TRBV4-1; CDR3aa: CASSAGVRGRANYGYTF; CDR3nt: TGCGCCAGCAGCGCGGGAGTAAGGGGGAGAGCTAACTATGGCTACACCTTC